The clone carrying this T cell receptor beta chain was found once. Its antigen remains unknown. The data derive from a study of Ad26.COV2.S vaccination and SARS-CoV-2 variants. The wider study: Doses of Ad26.COV2.S were injected into muscle once or twice, 56 days apart.

The treatment: about 20 received Ad26.COV2.S at low or high dose, single or two shots; about 5 received placebo; per-sample allocation not given. Specimen acquisition occurred on day 63 following the initial vaccine or placebo injection. Here immunoSEQ multiplex PCR was the method, and the copy in TCRdb shows in-frame clones only, minus some. In the table there are about 320,000 clones, about 86% of which are singletons. Study observations and caveats: Vaccine recipients showed a spike-specific TCR breadth that was higher than in placebo recipients. The breadth of spike-specific CD8+ and CD4+ T cell responses after vaccination was reportedly substantial.

Sequenced here: peripheral blood, sampled in a trial of Ad26.COV2.S vaccine versus placebo. The sequence derives from a person between 18 and 65 years old who received the Ad26.COV2.S COVID-19 vaccine or a placebo.

The CDR3 reads CASSPSKASNTGELFF. For the CDR3, the DNA is TGTGCCAGCAGCCCTTCAAAAGCCTCGAACACCGGGGAGCTGTTTTTT. The V call is TRBV7-9, the J call TRBJ2-2; no definite D call. Between the trimmed V and J ends, which lost 5 bases and 0 bases, there was a span of 13 bases. The CDR3 is 16 residues long. Germline CDR1 and CDR2: SEHNR and FQNEAQ (reference sequence).